Listed below are T cell receptor beta chains from one sample, sequenced in a study of control samples from healthy donors and cancer patients. Libraries were prepared by immunoSEQ multiplex PCR; TCRdb keeps only in-frame clonotypes and omits some of them. Of 90,000 to 110,000 clones detected, less than 95% appear once; the ten largest clones hold approximately 4%. Sequences were obtained from blood. The source of these receptors is a human donor in good health. The donor label of this sample is uncertain. Both conserved end residues are trimmed from each CDR3. Fields, in order: clone size, V gene, CDR3 protein. Clone size is not always given. Where it is, it says once, few, many or a class for expanded clones.

. TRBV6-4 ASSDSGTSGYNEQF
. TRBV18 ASSRDTGGRYEQY
. TRBV9 ASSVTAGGFQETQY
. TRBV9 ASSSTGNEQF
once TRBV9 ASSVEPGSPYEQY
. TRBV3-1/TRBV3-2 ASSHVGERSNSPLH
. TRBV10-2 ASSEGVYQPQH
. TRBV7-9 ASSPGQGPNEKLF
. TRBV16 ASSQPLITTGRYGYT
. TRBV10-2 ASTPKVTGGLNTQY
. TRBV27 ASSPSTGDVRNEQF
. TRBV28 ASSPGSSEKLF
. TRBV30 AWRSSGSPPNQPQH
. TRBV10-3 AISGTVENGYT
. TRBV12-3/TRBV12-4 ASSTSPKNIQY
. TRBV30 AWSSRREGYGYT
. TRBV6-6 ASSYSMGANQPQH
. TRBV6-5 ASSYAGQAGNTIY
. TRBV10-3 AISGGQGVAGANVLT
. TRBV5-4 ASRRSREPNSPLH
. TRBV11-2 ASSLEQINFQETQY
. TRBV28 ASSTGGGYNQPQH
. TRBV12-3/TRBV12-4 ASSGSRAEAF